This T cell receptor beta chain was sequenced during a study of PD-L1 blockade in urothelial cancer. Broader study findings: Blood clones associated with the tumor expanded more at 3 weeks in durable-benefit patients.

Time point meaning: peripheral blood 6 weeks after treatment start. Trimming left V 5 bases short and J 1 base short, with 11 bases between. The CDR3 is 15 amino acids. Germline lookup yields CDR1 MNHEY and CDR2 SVGAGI. A spike-in of synthetic TCR analog templates was added to each PCR. Data came from immunoSEQ multiplex PCR; TCRdb stores just in-frame clones and leaves some out. The data contain roughly 100,000 clones, around four fifths of them singletons. This clone appeared once. The antigen is unknown. The rearrangement links TRBV6-5 to TRBJ1-4, with D perhaps TRBD1 (6 bases). The source material was PBMCs, sampled around atezolizumab (anti-PD-L1) treatment. The receptor was derived from an older man with urothelial cancer. This chain's CDR3 is CASSTGRITNEKLFF. The CDR3 coding sequence is TGTGCCAGCAGTACAGGGCGGATAACTAATGAAAAACTGTTTTTT.